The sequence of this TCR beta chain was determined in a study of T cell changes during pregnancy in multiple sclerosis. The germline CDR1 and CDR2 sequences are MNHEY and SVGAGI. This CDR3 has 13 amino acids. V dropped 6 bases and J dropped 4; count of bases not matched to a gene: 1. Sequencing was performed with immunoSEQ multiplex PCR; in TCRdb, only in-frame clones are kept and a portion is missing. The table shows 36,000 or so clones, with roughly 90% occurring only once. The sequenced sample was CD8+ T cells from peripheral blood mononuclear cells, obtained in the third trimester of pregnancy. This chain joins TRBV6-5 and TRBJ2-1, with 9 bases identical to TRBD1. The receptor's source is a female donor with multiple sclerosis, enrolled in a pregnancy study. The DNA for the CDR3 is TGTGCCAGCAGGGACAGGGGATACAATGAGCAGTTCTTC. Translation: CASRDRGYNEQFF.